This is a list of T cell receptor beta chains from one sample in a study of shared clonotypes between healthy human individuals. Here immunoSEQ multiplex PCR was the method, and the copy in TCRdb shows in-frame clones only, minus some. The data contain hundreds of thousands of clones, around 96% of them singletons. The source material was naive CD8+ T cells sorted from blood. The receptors derive from a woman in her thirties in good health. CDR3s include the opening cysteine and the closing phenylalanine or tryptophan. Each record gives: V gene, D gene, clone size, J gene, CDR3 DNA, CDR3 protein. The D gene is left open where the match is weak. Expanded clones get a size class; other rows say once, few or many, or leave the size out.

V gene: TRBV5-6
D gene: .
clone size: .
J gene: TRBJ2-3
CDR3 DNA: TGTGCCAGCAAGCAGCGTCGGTCTGACACAGATACGCAGTATTTT
CDR3 protein: CASKQRRSDTDTQYF

V gene: TRBV13
D gene: .
clone size: .
J gene: TRBJ2-5
CDR3 DNA: TGTGCCAGCAGCCACCGCCGACGCAAAGAGACCCAGTACTTC
CDR3 protein: CASSHRRRKETQYF

V gene: TRBV11-2
D gene: .
clone size: .
J gene: TRBJ2-7
CDR3 DNA: TGTGCCAGCAGCTGGGGGACGGACTACGAGCAGTACTTC
CDR3 protein: CASSWGTDYEQYF

V gene: TRBV28
D gene: .
clone size: .
J gene: TRBJ2-7
CDR3 DNA: TGTGCCAGCAGTTTAATCCAAGCATCATACGAGCAGTACTTC
CDR3 protein: CASSLIQASYEQYF

V gene: TRBV6-1
D gene: .
clone size: .
J gene: TRBJ2-5
CDR3 DNA: TGTGCCAGCAGTGGAGGGGGGAAGGTCCCAACTTTTGGGCAAGAGACCCAGTACTTC
CDR3 protein: CASSGGGKVPTFGQETQYF

V gene: TRBV2
D gene: .
clone size: once
J gene: TRBJ2-3
CDR3 DNA: TGTGCCAGCAGTGGGGCCCTACCACTCACAGATACGCAGTATTTT
CDR3 protein: CASSGALPLTDTQYF

V gene: TRBV7-8
D gene: TRBD1
clone size: once
J gene: TRBJ2-3
CDR3 DNA: TGTGCCAGCAGTTACAGCGACAGGGCGGACACAGATACGCAGTATTTT
CDR3 protein: CASSYSDRADTDTQYF

V gene: TRBV2
D gene: .
clone size: .
J gene: TRBJ2-1
CDR3 DNA: TGTGCCAGCAGTGAATTGGAGCGGTACAATGAGCAGTTCTTC
CDR3 protein: CASSELERYNEQFF

V gene: TRBV6-1
D gene: TRBD1
clone size: .
J gene: TRBJ1-1
CDR3 DNA: TGTGCCAGCAGTGACCGGGACAGGGGGATTAACACTGAAGCTTTCTTT
CDR3 protein: CASSDRDRGINTEAFF

V gene: TRBV29-1
D gene: .
clone size: .
J gene: TRBJ1-1
CDR3 DNA: TGCAGCGTTGAAGAGGGCAACACTGAAGCTTTCTTT
CDR3 protein: CSVEEGNTEAFF

V gene: TRBV14
D gene: TRBD1
clone size: once
J gene: TRBJ2-1
CDR3 DNA: TGTGCCAGCAGCCAAGGGGCAGGGGGCATTTTATCCCGGGCCGGGGAGATGAATGAGCAGTTCTTC
CDR3 protein: CASSQGAGGILSRAGEMNEQFF

V gene: TRBV2
D gene: .
clone size: .
J gene: TRBJ2-5
CDR3 DNA: TGTGCCAGCAGTGAATTCCCGAACATTGCCCTACGATGGCAGTACTTC
CDR3 protein: CASSEFPNIALRWQYF

V gene: TRBV5-1
D gene: TRBD1
clone size: .
J gene: TRBJ1-5
CDR3 DNA: TGCGCCAGCAGCCCGACAGGGATCCCATTGACGGGCAATCAGCCCCAGCATTTT
CDR3 protein: CASSPTGIPLTGNQPQHF

V gene: TRBV28
D gene: .
clone size: once
J gene: TRBJ1-5
CDR3 DNA: TGTGCCAGCAGTTTTGGGGGCAATCAGCCCCAGCATTTT
CDR3 protein: CASSFGGNQPQHF

V gene: TRBV7-9
D gene: .
clone size: .
J gene: TRBJ2-1
CDR3 DNA: TGTGCCAGCAGCCAACGGGGTAGCGGTCTCTACAATGAGCAGTTCTTC
CDR3 protein: CASSQRGSGLYNEQFF

V gene: TRBV27
D gene: .
clone size: .
J gene: TRBJ2-1
CDR3 DNA: TGTGCCAGCAGTTTATCAACGGGGAGTGAGCAGTTCTTC
CDR3 protein: CASSLSTGSEQFF

V gene: TRBV5-1
D gene: .
clone size: .
J gene: TRBJ2-3
CDR3 DNA: TGCGCCAGCAGCTTGGAGGTGCCCCCAGATACGCAGTATTTT
CDR3 protein: CASSLEVPPDTQYF

V gene: TRBV19
D gene: .
clone size: .
J gene: TRBJ1-5
CDR3 DNA: TGTGCCAGTAGTACAACAGGGTGGGGGAGCAATCAGCCCCAGCATTTT
CDR3 protein: CASSTTGWGSNQPQHF

V gene: TRBV19
D gene: .
clone size: .
J gene: TRBJ1-1
CDR3 DNA: TGTGCCAGTAGTATTTCATCCGGCGCTGAAGCTTTCTTT
CDR3 protein: CASSISSGAEAFF

V gene: TRBV7-9
D gene: TRBD1
clone size: .
J gene: TRBJ1-2
CDR3 DNA: TGTGCCAGCAGCTTCCCCTCGGGACAGGTCTATGGCTACACCTTC
CDR3 protein: CASSFPSGQVYGYTF

V gene: TRBV21-1
D gene: .
clone size: few
J gene: TRBJ1-2
CDR3 DNA: TGTGCCAGCACTATAGACAGCTATGGCTACACCTTC
CDR3 protein: CASTIDSYGYTF

V gene: TRBV5-1
D gene: TRBD2
clone size: .
J gene: TRBJ2-1
CDR3 DNA: TGCGCCAGCAGCTTGCCGGGACTAGAGGTGTTCTTC
CDR3 protein: CASSLPGLEVFF

V gene: TRBV4-1
D gene: TRBD1
clone size: .
J gene: TRBJ2-1
CDR3 DNA: TGCGCCAGCAGCCAAACCGGGACAGGGCTGGGTGAGCAGTTCTTC
CDR3 protein: CASSQTGTGLGEQFF

V gene: TRBV7-8
D gene: TRBD1
clone size: .
J gene: TRBJ2-7
CDR3 DNA: TGTGCCAGCAGCCCGGACAGGGCCTACGAGCAGTACTTC
CDR3 protein: CASSPDRAYEQYF

V gene: TRBV6-5
D gene: .
clone size: .
J gene: TRBJ1-4
CDR3 DNA: TGTGCCAGCAGTGAGGGTGAAAAACTGTTTTTT
CDR3 protein: CASSEGEKLFF

V gene: TRBV27
D gene: TRBD1
clone size: once
J gene: TRBJ1-1
CDR3 DNA: TGTGCCAGCAGTTATCAGGGGGCCATGAACACTGAAGCTTTCTTT
CDR3 protein: CASSYQGAMNTEAFF

V gene: TRBV6-1
D gene: TRBD2
clone size: once
J gene: TRBJ2-7
CDR3 DNA: TGTGCCAGCAGTGAACCCCCCCGGGAGGGGTCCTACGAGCAGTACTTC
CDR3 protein: CASSEPPREGSYEQYF

V gene: TRBV5-4
D gene: .
clone size: .
J gene: TRBJ1-3
CDR3 DNA: TGTGCCAGCAGCTTGGGTCCAGGGGAGGAAGGAAACACCATATATTTT
CDR3 protein: CASSLGPGEEGNTIYF

V gene: TRBV4-1
D gene: TRBD2
clone size: .
J gene: TRBJ2-7
CDR3 DNA: TGCGCCAGCAGCCTCGGGACTAGCGGGGGCCCCTACGAGCAGTACTTC
CDR3 protein: CASSLGTSGGPYEQYF

V gene: TRBV7-9
D gene: TRBD2
clone size: .
J gene: TRBJ2-3
CDR3 DNA: TGTGCCAGCAGCCACCTAGCGGGATTCGCAGATACGCAGTATTTT
CDR3 protein: CASSHLAGFADTQYF

V gene: TRBV4-2
D gene: .
clone size: .
J gene: TRBJ1-2
CDR3 DNA: TGTGCCAGCAGCCAAGACGGGGCCGGAACTAACTATGGCTACACCTTC
CDR3 protein: CASSQDGAGTNYGYTF

V gene: TRBV27
D gene: .
clone size: .
J gene: TRBJ1-5
CDR3 DNA: TGTGCCAGCAGTCAGCGGGGGAGAAGCAATCAGCCCCAGCATTTT
CDR3 protein: CASSQRGRSNQPQHF

V gene: TRBV5-8
D gene: .
clone size: .
J gene: TRBJ2-7
CDR3 DNA: TGTGCCAGCCGCGTGGGCTCCTACGAGCAGTACTTC
CDR3 protein: CASRVGSYEQYF

V gene: TRBV6-5
D gene: TRBD1
clone size: .
J gene: TRBJ2-7
CDR3 DNA: TGTGCCAGCAGCCCGACAGGGGCCCTCTACGAGCAGTACTTC
CDR3 protein: CASSPTGALYEQYF

V gene: TRBV13
D gene: .
clone size: once
J gene: TRBJ1-5
CDR3 DNA: TGTGCCAGCAGCTTAGAAGGGGAAGGGCAGCCCCAGCATTTT
CDR3 protein: CASSLEGEGQPQHF

V gene: TRBV21-1
D gene: .
clone size: .
J gene: TRBJ2-7
CDR3 DNA: TGTGCCACCGGCGGGCGGTTTGAGCAGTACTTC
CDR3 protein: CATGGRFEQYF

V gene: TRBV6-5
D gene: TRBD1
clone size: .
J gene: TRBJ1-5
CDR3 DNA: TGTGCCAGCAGTTACTCCGGGACAGGGAGTCAGCCCCAGCATTTT
CDR3 protein: CASSYSGTGSQPQHF

V gene: TRBV2
D gene: TRBD1
clone size: .
J gene: TRBJ1-2
CDR3 DNA: TGTGCCAGCAGTCACCCCACCGGACAGGGGCCGGGCGGCTACACCTTC
CDR3 protein: CASSHPTGQGPGGYTF

V gene: TRBV9
D gene: .
clone size: .
J gene: TRBJ2-1
CDR3 DNA: TGTGCCAGCAGCAATGACCTGAGCGGGCACTCCTACAATGAGCAGTTCTTC
CDR3 protein: CASSNDLSGHSYNEQFF

V gene: TRBV7-8
D gene: .
clone size: .
J gene: TRBJ2-7
CDR3 DNA: TGTGCCAGCAGCCTACCCACAGGGCCCAACGAGCAGTACTTC
CDR3 protein: CASSLPTGPNEQYF

V gene: TRBV27
D gene: .
clone size: .
J gene: TRBJ2-1
CDR3 DNA: TGTGCCAGCACCGCCGGGACGCCTTACAATGAGCAGTTCTTC
CDR3 protein: CASTAGTPYNEQFF

V gene: TRBV5-4
D gene: TRBD1
clone size: once
J gene: TRBJ2-5
CDR3 DNA: TGTGCCAGCAGCCTGGGGACAGGTCGAGAGACCCAGTACTTC
CDR3 protein: CASSLGTGRETQYF

V gene: TRBV27
D gene: .
clone size: once
J gene: TRBJ2-1
CDR3 DNA: TGTGCCAGCAGTTCAGGGGGGCAAGAGCAGTTCTTC
CDR3 protein: CASSSGGQEQFF

V gene: TRBV2
D gene: TRBD2
clone size: .
J gene: TRBJ2-7
CDR3 DNA: TGTGCCAGCAGTTGGACAGACCATGGGACTAGCGGGCCCTACGAGCAGTACTTC
CDR3 protein: CASSWTDHGTSGPYEQYF

V gene: TRBV7-9
D gene: .
clone size: .
J gene: TRBJ2-2
CDR3 DNA: TGTGCCGGGCCCCACCTGACCGGGGAGCTGTTTTTT
CDR3 protein: CAGPHLTGELFF